The 18 T cell receptor beta chains below come from one sample, sequenced in a study of T-cell memory formation after mild COVID-19. TCRdb fed the 5' RACE reads into MiXCR, producing one record per CDR3 protein. The table records roughly 200,000 distinct CDR3 sequences, 16% of them present only once. The specimen was PBMCs or a T cell subset sorted from them (not recorded which). The receptors here all came from an adult woman who had mild COVID-19 (a few samples of this study predate the infection). Cell type and time point are not known.

The CDR3 sequence is CSVGEGYGYTF. CDR3 nucleotides: TGCAGCGTTGGGGAGGGCTATGGCTACACCTTC. This chain links TRBV29-1 with TRBJ1-2; D unresolved. Germline V gene lookup returns CDR1 SQVTM and CDR2 ANQGSEA. The germline V and J ends were trimmed by 4 bases and 4 bases, with 7 bases remaining between them. CDR3 length equals 11 residues.

The chain couples TRBV15 to TRBJ1-4; no clear D gene. CDR3 length equals 17 residues. Trimming pared 1 base from V and 3 bases from J, leaving 15 bases between. Per germline, CDR1 LNHNV and CDR2 YYDKDF (reference sequence). DNA for the CDR3: TGTGCCACCAGCAGAGTACACGGCATTCAACCTAATGAAAAACTGTTTTTT. Residues: CATSRVHGIQPNEKLFF.

The rearrangement joins TRBV3-1 to TRBJ2-3; maybe TRBD2 (6 bases). CDR3 length: 16 amino acids. CDR1 is LGHDT and CDR2 is YNNKEL in the germline V gene (reference sequence). Trimming removed 2 bases at V and 2 bases at J, with 14 bases between. CDR3 nucleotides: TGTGCCAGCAGCCAAAGAGGGACTCGCACCACAGATACGCAGTATTTT. Translated: CASSQRGTRTTDTQYF.

V is TRBV5-4 and J is TRBJ2-7; no reliable D call. Germline CDR1 SGHNT, CDR2 YYREEE (reference sequence). The CDR3 spans 16 residues. Trimming pared 4 bases from V and 0 bases from J, leaving 17 bases between. The CDR3 DNA follows: TGTGCCAGCAGCGTGGCGCCACGCCTGAGCTCCTACGAGCAGTACTTC. Protein sequence: CASSVAPRLSSYEQYF. The full variable domain, in which reference TRBV5-4 and TRBJ2-7 provide the parts outside the CDR3, is ETGVTQSPTHLIKTRGQQVTLRCSSQSGHNTVSWYQQALGQGPQFIFQYYREEENGRGNFPPRFSGLQFPNYSSELNVNALELDDSALYLCASSVAPRLSSYEQYFGPGTRLTVT.

The chain recombines TRBV7-8 with TRBJ1-5; 8 bases align to TRBD1. The CDR3 runs to 14 residues. V dropped 3 bases and J dropped 6; count of bases not matched to a gene: 4. Germline CDR1 is SGHVS and CDR2 is FQNEAQ. DNA of the CDR3: TGTGCCAGCAGCTTTAACAGGGGGACTCAGCCCCAGCATTTT. Its translation: CASSFNRGTQPQHF. The complete variable domain, with remaining parts taken from reference TRBV7-8 and TRBJ1-5, reads GAGVSQSPRYKVAKRGQDVALRCDPISGHVSLFWYQQALGQGPEFLTYFQNEAQLDKSGLPSDRFFAERPEGSVSTLKIQRTQQEDSAVYLCASSFNRGTQPQHFGDGTRLSIL.

In its sample, this clonotype was seen many times. This chain links TRBV5-5 with TRBJ2-1; TRBD1 matches 7 bases. Germline assignment: CDR1 SGHKS and CDR2 YYEKEE (reference sequence). CDR3 length equals 13 residues. Trimming removed 4 bases from V and 5 bases from J; junction bases left unmatched: 3. The CDR3 loop is CASSRDRDNEQFF. The CDR3 DNA reads as TGTGCCAGCAGCCGGGACAGAGACAATGAGCAGTTCTTC.

This clonotype appeared a few times. The V call is TRBV5-1, the J call TRBJ1-2; tentatively, D is TRBD1 (5 bases). V was cut by 4 bases and J by 0 bases, with 13 bases left in between. The CDR3 is made up of 15 amino acids. CDR1 is SGHRS, CDR2 YFSETQ, per germline. The DNA of the CDR3 is TGCGCCAGCAGCACGAGTCAGGGAACTAACTATGGCTACACCTTC. Its protein product is CASSTSQGTNYGYTF.

The V gene is TRBV12-3 or TRBV12-4, the J gene TRBJ2-7, with 8 bases aligning to TRBD2. The CDR3 has 14 residues. After removal of 3 bases from V and 7 bases from J, the junction contained 8 bases not matched to a gene. The CDR3 region has the DNA TGTGCCAGCAGTTTTACTAGCGGAATCCGGGAGCAGTACTTC. This codes for CASSFTSGIREQYF.

In its sample, this clonotype was seen many times. This CDR3 reads CAVQGQGTTEAFF. CDR3 coding DNA: TGTGCCGTCCAAGGACAGGGGACCACTGAAGCTTTCTTT. The J gene is TRBJ1-1, the V gene TRBV10-3; 9 bases map to TRBD1. Germline CDR1 reads ENHRY; CDR2 reads SYGVKD. V shed 11 bases and J 4 bases; nucleotides not matched to a gene: 8. The CDR3 consists of 13 residues.

This clonotype was detected a few times. The chain carries TRBV7-6 and TRBJ2-3, with TRBD2 as a possible D gene (5 bases). The V end was cut by 5 bases, the J end by 6 bases, with 21 bases between. Germline V lookup: CDR1 SGHVS, CDR2 FNYEAQ. The length of the CDR3 is 16 residues. DNA of the CDR3: TGTGCCAGCAGCCCGAAGGTGGAGGCCACCGCGGATACGCAGTATTTT. Its protein product is CASSPKVEATADTQYF.

The chain carries TRBV5-4 and TRBJ2-6; TRBD2 matches at 7 bases. Unmatched junction bases numbered 0, after V lost 4 bases and J lost 2 bases. The length of the CDR3 is 14 residues. CDR1 SGHNT and CDR2 YYREEE come from the germline V gene (reference sequence). CDR3 sequence: CASSRGAGANVLTF. The CDR3 region has the DNA TGTGCCAGCAGCCGGGGGGCTGGGGCCAACGTCCTGACTTTC.

This clonotype was observed a handful of times. The chain combines TRBV20-1 with TRBJ1-5, with unresolved D. There are 14 residues in the CDR3. The V end lost 0 bases, the J end lost 5 bases, and 11 bases lay between the germline ends. Germline lookup yields CDR1 DFQATT and CDR2 SNEGSKA (reference sequence). CDR3 nucleotide sequence: TGCAGTGCTAGAGATTCCAACAGCCATCAGCCCCAGCATTTT. Encoded protein: CSARDSNSHQPQHF.

This clonotype has only a few counts. This chain connects TRBV12-3 or TRBV12-4 to TRBJ1-1; TRBD1 matches 10 bases. CDR3 length equals 14 residues. The V and J ends lost 6 bases and 5 bases, in that order; junction bases with no gene match: 6. The CDR3 DNA sequence: TGTGCCAGCAGGAACGGACAGGGGGTAACTGAAGCTTTCTTT. This sequence encodes CASRNGQGVTEAFF.

The gene calls are TRBV5-1 and TRBJ1-2; TRBD1 agrees at 8 bases. The CDR3 is 15 residues long. V trimming: 0 bases; J trimming: 8 bases; junction bases outside the gene matches: 9. Germline CDR1 SGHRS, CDR2 YFSETQ. CDR3: CASSLAQGASAGYTF. Here the CDR3 DNA reads TGCGCCAGCAGCTTGGCCCAGGGGGCTTCTGCCGGCTACACCTTC.

The gene calls are TRBV18 and TRBJ2-7; D is ambiguous. Germline V lookup: CDR1 KGHSH, CDR2 LQKENI. The CDR3 consists of 11 residues. V shed 3 bases and J shed 6 bases, with 6 bases lying between them. The CDR3 nucleotides are TGTGCCAGCTCACCGGATCGCGAGCAGTACTTC. Translated: CASSPDREQYF.

The chain is built from TRBV23-1 and TRBJ2-1; TRBD1 matches 8 bases. TRBV23-1 is an open reading frame, and its role is uncertain. Trimming removed 10 bases from V and 8 bases from J; junction bases left unmatched: 16. CDR3 length: 15 residues. The CDR3 region is CANSSQGARGHEQFF. The CDR3 nucleotides are TGCGCCAACTCCTCTCAGGGGGCAAGGGGGCATGAGCAGTTCTTC.

The chain couples TRBV20-1 to TRBJ2-3, with D possibly TRBD2 on 5 matching bases. The CDR3 sequence is 13 residues long. V lost 7 bases to trimming and J lost 0 bases, with 11 bases between them. Germline assignment: CDR1 DFQATT and CDR2 SNEGSKA (reference sequence). The CDR3 spells CSVDSESTDTQYF. The CDR3 region has the DNA TGCAGTGTTGATAGCGAAAGCACAGATACGCAGTATTTT.

This sequence joins TRBV28 and TRBJ2-7; 11 nucleotides align to TRBD1. V was pared by 6 bases and J by 2 bases, with 3 bases of the junction left unmatched. The CDR3 totals 14 residues. Germline V gene sequence: CDR1 MDHEN, CDR2 SYDVKM. The CDR3 nucleotides are TGTGCCAGCAGGGACAGGGGGCGCCCCTACGAGCAGTACTTC. This encodes CASRDRGRPYEQYF.